Below, 20 T cell receptor beta chains from the same sample are listed, as sequenced in a study of T cells in Graves' hyperthyroidism and ophthalmopathy. From RNA transcripts, TCR beta CDR3 regions were amplified. A first-round RT-PCR of the TCR CDR3 used the HTBI primer set. TCRdb redid the calling of the multiplex PCR reads with MiXCR, one entry per CDR3 protein. The profile shows about 610,000 distinct CDR3 sequences, roughly 15% of them singletons. Sequencing used blood. Receptors originate from a woman aged 40 to 49 with Graves' ophthalmopathy.

This clonotype was counted at least ten times. The chain combines TRBV11-2 with TRBJ2-7, with unresolved D. Germline assignment: CDR1 SGHAT and CDR2 FQNNGV. The CDR3 runs to 13 residues. The V end was cut by 4 bases, the J end by 0 bases, with 7 bases between. This CDR3 is CASSSVGSYEQYF. For the CDR3, the DNA is TGTGCCAGCAGCTCAGTAGGCTCCTACGAGCAGTACTTC.

This clonotype was observed once. J is TRBJ2-7 and V is TRBV7-2; D is uncertain. The V gene lost 5 bases and the J gene lost 0 bases, with 14 bases spanning the gap. This CDR3 is 15 amino acids long. Germline V gene data show CDR1 as SGHTA and CDR2 as FQGNSA. DNA for the CDR3: TGTGCCAGCAGCGCCGACTTATCTTCCTCCTACGAGCAGTACTTC. Amino acid sequence: CASSADLSSSYEQYF.

The gene calls are TRBV12-3 or TRBV12-4 and TRBJ2-7; 7 bases line up with TRBD1. CDR3 length equals 15 residues. V shed 5 bases, J shed 2 bases, and the junction held 9 bases outside the gene matches. The CDR3 here is CASSHSLGGTYEQYF. The CDR3 nucleotides read TGTGCCAGCAGTCACTCGTTAGGGGGCACCTACGAGCAGTACTTC.

This clonotype was counted ten times or more. The chain is built from TRBV12-3 or TRBV12-4 and TRBJ2-7; no clear D gene. The CDR3 is 12 amino acids. V lost 2 bases to trimming and J lost 5 bases, with 7 bases between them. The CDR3 is CASSLSSNEQYF. The CDR3 nucleotides read TGTGCCAGCAGTTTAAGTAGCAACGAGCAGTACTTC.

In its sample, this clonotype was seen a few times. The genes are TRBV4-1 and TRBJ1-2; possibly TRBD1 for D (6 bases). This CDR3 is 13 amino acids long. V dropped 8 bases and J dropped 7 bases, with 17 bases sitting between them. CDR1 is MGHRA, CDR2 YSYEKL, per germline. CDR3: CASRRAGEVGYTF. CDR3 nucleotide sequence: TGCGCCAGCCGCCGGGCAGGGGAAGTTGGCTACACCTTC.

The sample holds many counts of this clonotype. This rearrangement joins TRBV6-5 to TRBJ2-7; D ambiguous. The CDR3 length is 15 residues. Germline assignment: CDR1 MNHEY and CDR2 SVGAGI. The V gene lost 2 bases and the J gene lost 0 bases, with 11 bases spanning the gap. CDR3 bases: TGTGCCAGCAGTTACGTCCAGGTGAACTCCTACGAGCAGTACTTC. Protein sequence: CASSYVQVNSYEQYF.

The V gene is TRBV4-1, the J gene TRBJ2-5, with 13 bases that match TRBD2. Trimming took 6 bases from V and 5 from J; bases not matched to a gene: 15. CDR1 and CDR2 (germline): MGHRA, YSYEKL. CDR3 length: 18 residues. As DNA, the CDR3 is TGCGCCAGCAGACAGGGCTCCACTAGCGGGAGGGCCCAGGAGACCCAGTACTTC. It yields the protein CASRQGSTSGRAQETQYF.

In its sample, this clonotype was seen a few times. The chain links TRBV27 to TRBJ2-3, with 12 bases lining up with TRBD2. Germline lookup yields CDR1 MNHEY and CDR2 SMNVEV (reference sequence). The CDR3 is 18 amino acids. V trimming: 1 base; J trimming: 5 bases; junction bases outside the gene matches: 10. The CDR3 loop reads CASSLFPGLAGRVDTQYF. The CDR3 DNA sequence: TGTGCCAGCAGTTTATTCCCTGGACTAGCGGGAAGGGTAGATACGCAGTATTTT.

This chain uses TRBV10-3 with TRBJ1-1, with a weak D call TRBD1 (5 bases). The CDR3 runs to 15 residues. The germline gives CDR1 ENHRY, CDR2 SYGVKD. Deletions cut 2 bases from V and 8 bases from J, with 18 bases between. The CDR3 sequence is CAISETRRDGREAFF. CDR3 nucleotide sequence: TGTGCCATCAGTGAGACGAGACGGGACGGAAGAGAAGCTTTCTTT.

A few counts support this clonotype. A junction boundary mismatches the germline segment, possibly from a read error. J is TRBJ2-7 and V is TRBV20-1; the D is unclear. The CDR3 runs to 15 residues. Germline V CDR1 and CDR2: DFQATT, SNEGSKA (reference sequence). In nucleotides, the CDR3 is TGCAGTGCTGGAGATTTGGGCGGCAGCTCCTACGAGCAGTACTTC. Its protein is CSAGDLGGSSYEQYF.

The sample holds many counts of this clonotype. The chain couples TRBV27 to TRBJ2-2; 10 bases are a match to TRBD1. With 6 bases clipped from V and 5 bases from J, the junction kept 6 bases outside the gene matches. CDR3 length: 15 residues. Germline V gene lookup returns CDR1 MNHEY and CDR2 SMNVEV (reference sequence). The CDR3 spells CASRRDRGGTGELFF. The CDR3 region has the DNA TGTGCCAGCAGGCGGGACAGGGGTGGAACCGGGGAGCTGTTTTTT.

In this sample, this clonotype turned up many times. V and J are TRBV12-3 or TRBV12-4 and TRBJ1-1, with a tentative D call TRBD1 (5 bases). The CDR3 has 15 amino acids. Trimming took off 2 bases at V and 1 base at J, with 11 bases between the two ends. DNA for the CDR3: TGTGCCAGCAGTTTAATGGGGCGGGGGAACACTGAAGCTTTCTTT. This gives the protein CASSLMGRGNTEAFF.

This clonotype has at least ten counts. This chain connects TRBV28 to TRBJ2-7; no clear D. The CDR3 is made up of 15 amino acids. Per germline, CDR1 MDHEN and CDR2 SYDVKM. With 2 bases removed from V and 0 bases from J, the gap between germline ends came to 11 bases. CDR3 residues: CASSLGSRSSYEQYF. As DNA, the CDR3 is TGTGCCAGCAGTTTAGGCTCCCGGAGCTCCTACGAGCAGTACTTC.

With respect to this clonotype: This may arise from a read error, as a much more abundant clone is one base away. The CDR3 region has the DNA TGTGCCAGCAGCGGACCTGGGACAGGAAACACCGGGGAGCTGCTTTTT. Its protein product is CASSGPGTGNTGELLF. The V and J genes are TRBV9 and TRBJ2-2, with TRBD1 matching over 8 bases. The CDR3 totals 16 residues. Germline V gene lookup returns CDR1 SGDLS and CDR2 YYNGEE. Together with reference TRBV9 and TRBJ2-2, the CDR3 gives the full variable domain: DSGVTQTPKHLITATGQRVTLRCSPRSGDLSVYWYQQSLDQGLQFLIQYYNGEERAKGNILERFSAQQFPDLHSELNLSSLELGDSALYFCASSGPGTGNTGELLFGEGSRLTVL.

This clonotype was counted between two and nine times. This chain joins TRBV11-1 and TRBJ1-1; D ambiguous. The V gene's germline CDR1 is SGHAT and CDR2 FQDESV (reference sequence). Deletions cut 1 base from V and 5 bases from J, with 14 bases between. The CDR3 consists of 15 residues. In DNA, the CDR3 is TGTGCCAGCAGCTTAGGTTTTGAGGGTGGTACTGAAGCTTTCTTT. Translation gives CASSLGFEGGTEAFF.

As for this clonotype: Just one base apart from a much larger clone, this may be a read error. This chain uses TRBV24-1 with TRBJ2-2; 8 positions agree with TRBD1. Germline V gives CDR1 KGHDR, CDR2 SFDVKD. The CDR3 contains 13 residues. J was trimmed by 1 base and V by 10 bases; bases with no gene match: 1. This chain's CDR3 is CATGQENTGELFF. CDR3 nucleotides: TGTGCCACGGGACAGGAGAACACCGGGGAGCTGTTTTTT.

The genes are TRBV27 and TRBJ2-7; unclear D gene. The CDR3 length is 14 residues. Trimming removed 2 bases from V and 2 bases from J, with 10 bases in between. Germline-derived CDR1 and CDR2 are MNHEY and SMNVEV (reference sequence). The CDR3 region is CASSLRVRTYEQYF. The DNA of the CDR3 is TGTGCCAGCAGTTTAAGGGTCAGGACCTACGAGCAGTACTTC.

This sequence joins TRBV19 and TRBJ2-5, with a weak D call TRBD2 (5 bases). The germline V gene encodes CDR1 LNHDA and CDR2 SQIVND (reference sequence). The V and J ends lost 6 bases and 3 bases respectively, with 11 bases between them. CDR3 length: 13 amino acids. Written as DNA, the CDR3 is TGTGCCAGTAGAGTTAGTAGCGAAGAGACCCAGTACTTC. Its translation is CASRVSSEETQYF.

There are many counts of this clonotype. The chain is built from TRBV29-1 and TRBJ1-5, with D tentatively TRBD1 (6 bases). The ends were cut back, 4 bases at V and 0 bases at J, with 13 bases in the middle. Germline CDR1 and CDR2: SQVTM and ANQGSEA. This CDR3 comprises 15 residues. CDR3 residues: CSVATGSNSNQPQHF. In DNA, the CDR3 is TGCAGCGTTGCGACAGGCTCGAATAGCAATCAGCCCCAGCATTTT. Based on the CDR3 plus reference TRBV29-1 and TRBJ1-5, the full variable domain is SAVISQKPSRDICQRGTSLTIQCQVDSQVTMMFWYRQQPGQSLTLIATANQGSEATYESGFVIDKFPISRPNLTFSTLTVSNMSPEDSSIYLCSVATGSNSNQPQHFGDGTRLSIL.

This clonotype was found many times. The germline gene is not matched at one end of the junction; a read error may be the cause. The chain uses TRBV12-3 or TRBV12-4 and TRBJ1-2; D possibly corresponds to TRBD1 (5 bases). CDR3 length: 15 residues. CDR3 amino acids: CASSLGGGDGYGCTF. The CDR3 nucleotides read TGTGCCAGCAGTTTGGGCGGGGGGGACGGTTATGGCTGCACCTTC.